This record concerns one TCR beta chain sequence. Its antigen is unidentified. This sample was taken from a study of cytomegalovirus exposure and HLA in healthy donors. Study information: Earlier work reported some 110 million unique TCR beta sequences from 150 million to 200 million T cells. Notes on the study in general: The study listed 150 to 200 cytomegalovirus-associated TCR beta chains.

The CDR3 is 15 amino acids. CDR1 is LNHNV, CDR2 YYDKDF, per germline (reference sequence). V gave up 9 bases and J gave up 3 bases, with 17 bases separating them. The study ran its PCR with 60 Vbeta and 13 Jbeta primers. Method: immunoSEQ multiplex PCR; TCRdb's copy keeps in-frame clones and lacks some. The sample has under 150,000 clones; roughly 80% are singletons. The source of this sequence is a woman aged 40 to 50 in good health and CMV-seropositive. The sample consisted of PBMCs. This rearrangement joins TRBV15 to TRBJ2-2; D is possibly TRBD2 (5 bases). CDR3 DNA sequence: TGTGCCACGTCGACGGAGGTCCGGGACACCGGGGAGCTGTTTTTT. It is translated as CATSTEVRDTGELFF.